This entry is about one T cell receptor beta chain. These data come from a study of blood T cell repertoires in COVID-19. About the research overall: COVID-19 samples from acute and convalescent phases originated in the United States, Italy and Spain. The cDNA or gDNA used as material had been derived from T cells, B-cell-depleted T cells, or PBMCs.

Authors' data handling: Estimates of nucleated cell counts were drawn from the amplification of reference gene primers. TCRdb keeps only in-frame clones here, not all; method: immunoSEQ multiplex PCR. The D gene and trimming were derived from the DNA, and the V and J assignments and clone size from that table. The repertoire has some 100,000 clones, approximately 87% of them found once; the top ten carry 7.5% to 9%. The CDR3 contains 18 residues. The TCR was taken from a man aged 65 to 85 who had recovered from COVID-19. Specimen: peripheral blood. The genes are TRBV21-1 and TRBJ1-5. TRBV21-1 is tagged as a pseudogene. CDR3 region: CASSKGVTHSISNQPQHF. CDR3 nucleotide sequence: TGTGCCAGCAGCAAAGGAGTAACTCATAGCATTAGCAATCAGCCCCAGCATTTT.